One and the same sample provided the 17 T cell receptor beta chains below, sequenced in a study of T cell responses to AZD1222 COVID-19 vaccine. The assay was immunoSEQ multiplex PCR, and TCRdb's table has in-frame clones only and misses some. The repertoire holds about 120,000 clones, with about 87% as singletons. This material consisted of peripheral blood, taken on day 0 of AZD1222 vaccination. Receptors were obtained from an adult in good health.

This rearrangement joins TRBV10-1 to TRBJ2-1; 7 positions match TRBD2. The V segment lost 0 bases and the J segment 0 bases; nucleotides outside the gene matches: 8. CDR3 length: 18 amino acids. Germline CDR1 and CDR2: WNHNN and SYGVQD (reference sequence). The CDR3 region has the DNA TGCGCCAGCAGTGAGTCAACCCTAGCGGCTTTCTCCTACAATGAGCAGTTCTTC. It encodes CASSESTLAAFSYNEQFF.

The CDR3 sequence is CASSVQGNEQFF. CDR3 DNA sequence: TGTGCCAGCAGCGTGCAGGGTAATGAGCAGTTCTTC. The V gene is TRBV7-2, the J gene TRBJ2-1; TRBD1 might be the D (5 bases). CDR3 size: 12 residues. Germline V gives CDR1 SGHTA, CDR2 FQGNSA. Trimming removed 5 bases from V and 7 bases from J, with 9 bases in between.

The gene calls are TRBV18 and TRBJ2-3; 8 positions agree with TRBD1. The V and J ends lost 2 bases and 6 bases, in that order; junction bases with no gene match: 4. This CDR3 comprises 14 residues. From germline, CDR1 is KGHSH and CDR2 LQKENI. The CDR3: CASSPATGEDTQYF. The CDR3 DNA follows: TGTGCCAGCTCACCAGCGACAGGGGAGGATACGCAGTATTTT.

CDR3 nucleotide sequence: TGTGCCAGCAGGCCAATGGGCGGGAGGCAAGATACGCAGTATTTT. Amino acids: CASRPMGGRQDTQYF. This chain links TRBV5-6 with TRBJ2-3, with TRBD2 matching 8 bases. V lost 5 bases and J lost 5; bases outside the gene matches: 10. CDR1 and CDR2 (germline): SGHDT, YYEEEE. The CDR3 length is 15 residues. Variable domain in full (rest from reference TRBV5-6 and TRBJ2-3): DAGVTQSPTHLIKTRGQQVTLRCSPKSGHDTVSWYQQALGQGPQFIFQYYEEEERQRGNFPDRFSGHQFPNYSSELNVNALLLGDSALYLCASRPMGGRQDTQYFGPGTRLTVL.

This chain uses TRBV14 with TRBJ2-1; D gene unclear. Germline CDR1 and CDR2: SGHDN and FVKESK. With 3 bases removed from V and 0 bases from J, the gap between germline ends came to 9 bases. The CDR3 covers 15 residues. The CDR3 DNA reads TGTGCCAGCAGCCAGGGCCCGGCCTCCTACAATGAGCAGTTCTTC. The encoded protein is CASSQGPASYNEQFF.

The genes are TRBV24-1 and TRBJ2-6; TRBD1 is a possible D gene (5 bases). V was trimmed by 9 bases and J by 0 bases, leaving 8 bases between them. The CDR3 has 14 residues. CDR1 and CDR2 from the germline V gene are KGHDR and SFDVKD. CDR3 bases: TGTGCCACCCTAGACAGCTCTGGGGCCAACGTCCTGACTTTC. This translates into CATLDSSGANVLTF.

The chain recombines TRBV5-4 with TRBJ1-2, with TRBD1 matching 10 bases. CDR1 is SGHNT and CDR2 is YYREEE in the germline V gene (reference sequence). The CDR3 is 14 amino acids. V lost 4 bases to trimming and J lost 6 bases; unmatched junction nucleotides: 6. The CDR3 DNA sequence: TGTGCCAGCAGCCGGGACAGGGGAGGCGATGGCTACACCTTC. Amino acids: CASSRDRGGDGYTF.

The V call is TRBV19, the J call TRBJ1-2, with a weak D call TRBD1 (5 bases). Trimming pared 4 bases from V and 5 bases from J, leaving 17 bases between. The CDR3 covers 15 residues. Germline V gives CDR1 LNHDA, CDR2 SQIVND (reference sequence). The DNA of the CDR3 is TGTGCCAGTAGTACCCCAAGGGGAGGAGGATATGGCTACACCTTC. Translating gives CASSTPRGGGYGYTF.

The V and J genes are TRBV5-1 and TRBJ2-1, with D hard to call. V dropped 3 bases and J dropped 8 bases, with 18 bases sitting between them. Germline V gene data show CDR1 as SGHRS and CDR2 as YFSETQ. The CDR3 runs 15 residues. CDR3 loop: CASSSSHIRPDEQFF. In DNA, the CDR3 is TGCGCCAGCAGCTCGTCACACATTCGGCCGGATGAGCAGTTCTTC.

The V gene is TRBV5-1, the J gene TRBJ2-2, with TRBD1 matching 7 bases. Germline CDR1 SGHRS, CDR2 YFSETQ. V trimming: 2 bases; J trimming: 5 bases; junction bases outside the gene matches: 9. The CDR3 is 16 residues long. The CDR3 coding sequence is TGCGCCAGCAGCTTCAGCGGACAGGCCGTTACCGGGGAGCTGTTTTTT. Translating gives CASSFSGQAVTGELFF.

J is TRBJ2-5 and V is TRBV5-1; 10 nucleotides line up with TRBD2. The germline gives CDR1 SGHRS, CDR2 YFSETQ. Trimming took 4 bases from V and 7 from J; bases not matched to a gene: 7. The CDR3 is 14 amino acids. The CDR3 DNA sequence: TGCGCCAGCAGCACTACTAGCGGGGTTGGGACCCAGTACTTC. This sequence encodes CASSTTSGVGTQYF. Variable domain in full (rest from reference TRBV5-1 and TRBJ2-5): KAGVTQTPRYLIKTRGQQVTLSCSPISGHRSVSWYQQTPGQGLQFLFEYFSETQRNKGNFPGRFSGRQFSNSRSEMNVSTLELGDSALYLCASSTTSGVGTQYFGPGTRLLVL.

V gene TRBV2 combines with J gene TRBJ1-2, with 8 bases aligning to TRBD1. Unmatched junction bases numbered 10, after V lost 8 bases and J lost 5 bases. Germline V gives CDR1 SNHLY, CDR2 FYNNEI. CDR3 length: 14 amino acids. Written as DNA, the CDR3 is TGTGCCAGCCTTCCGGGACAGGCTCTTTATGGCTACACCTTC. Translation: CASLPGQALYGYTF.

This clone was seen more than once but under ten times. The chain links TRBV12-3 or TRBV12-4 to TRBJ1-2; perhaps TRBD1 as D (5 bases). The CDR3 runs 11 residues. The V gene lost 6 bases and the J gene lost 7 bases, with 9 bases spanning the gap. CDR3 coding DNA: TGTGCCAGCAGGACAGCTCTTGGCTACACCTTC. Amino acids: CASRTALGYTF.

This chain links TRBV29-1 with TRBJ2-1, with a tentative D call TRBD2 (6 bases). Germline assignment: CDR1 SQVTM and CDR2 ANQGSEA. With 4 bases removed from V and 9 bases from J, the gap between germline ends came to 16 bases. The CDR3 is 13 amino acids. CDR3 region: CSVALTGDGEQFF. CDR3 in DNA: TGCAGCGTTGCTTTAACGGGAGATGGTGAGCAGTTCTTC.

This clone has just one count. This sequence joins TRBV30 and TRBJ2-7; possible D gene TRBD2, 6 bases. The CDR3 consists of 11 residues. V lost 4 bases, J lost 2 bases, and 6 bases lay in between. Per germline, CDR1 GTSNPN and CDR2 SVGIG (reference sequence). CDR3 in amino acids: CAWTSAYEQYF. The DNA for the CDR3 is TGTGCCTGGACTAGCGCCTACGAGCAGTACTTC.

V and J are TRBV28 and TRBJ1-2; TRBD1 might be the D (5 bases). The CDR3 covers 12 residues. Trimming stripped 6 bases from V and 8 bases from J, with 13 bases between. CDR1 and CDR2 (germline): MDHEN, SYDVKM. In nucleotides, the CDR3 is TGTGCCAGCAGGCTGCCGGGGCTCGGCTACACCTTC. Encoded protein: CASRLPGLGYTF.

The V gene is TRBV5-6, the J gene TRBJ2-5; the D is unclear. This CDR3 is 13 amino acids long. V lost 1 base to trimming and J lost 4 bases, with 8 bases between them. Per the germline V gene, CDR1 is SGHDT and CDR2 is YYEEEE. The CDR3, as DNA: TGTGCCAGCAGCTTGCCGGCTAGAGAGACCCAGTACTTC. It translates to CASSLPARETQYF.